What follows describes a single TCR beta chain. Its target is unknown. The record originates from a study of T cell responses to AZD1222 COVID-19 vaccine. Findings and limits, study-wide: Across spike, vaccine-associated CD4 TCRs were found, dominant at 160-218 and 743-854.

This CDR3 is built from 12 residues. V was cut by 4 bases and J by 5 bases, with 9 bases left in between. Germline CDR1 and CDR2: SEHNR and FQNEAQ (reference sequence). The protocol was immunoSEQ multiplex PCR, while the TCRdb copy is restricted to in-frame clones and leaves out a portion. The profile shows over 150,000 clones, around 90% of them singletons. The chain links TRBV7-9 to TRBJ2-7; D remains ambiguous. Sequenced material: peripheral blood, taken on day 0 of AZD1222 vaccination. This clonotype was obtained from an adult in good health. This chain's CDR3 is CASSSISDEQYF. The CDR3 coding sequence is TGTGCCAGCAGCTCTATTAGTGACGAGCAGTACTTC.